The 13 T cell receptor beta chains below were found in one sample sequenced in a study of a mutant IDH1 vaccine in newly diagnosed glioma. Libraries were prepared by immunoSEQ multiplex PCR; TCRdb keeps only in-frame clonotypes and omits some of them. The table has around 69,000 clones, more than 75% seen once. The sample's time point: week 35, safety follow-up. With topical imiquimod, each dose of the vaccine consisted of 300 ug of mutant IDH1 20-mer peptide. These receptors are not linked to any known antigen. The material was PBMCs, obtained from a glioma patient whose treatment included an IDH1 peptide vaccine. These receptors were obtained from a man between 25 and 39 years old with glioma.

CDR3 bases: TGTGCCAGCAGCTCCAGTTGGGGGTCCTCCTACGAGCAGTACTTC. Translation: CASSSSWGSSYEQYF. The genes are TRBV7-2 and TRBJ2-7; TRBD1 or TRBD2 may be the D gene (5 bases each). The CDR3 is 15 residues long. Germline V lookup: CDR1 SGHTA, CDR2 FQGNSA. Trimming left V 4 bases short and J 0 bases short, with 13 bases between.

The chain joins TRBV5-4 to TRBJ2-7; 9 bases line up with TRBD1. This CDR3 contains 13 residues. Germline V gives CDR1 SGHNT, CDR2 YYREEE (reference sequence). Losses at the gene ends were 1 base for V and 5 bases for J; bases not matched to a gene: 1. This CDR3 is CASSLTGGDEQYF. The CDR3, as DNA: TGTGCCAGCAGCTTGACAGGGGGCGACGAGCAGTACTTC.

V and J are TRBV6-4 and TRBJ1-1; D unclear. Trimming shortened V by 4 bases and J by 1 base, and 7 bases separated the two germline ends. Germline CDR1 reads MRHNA; CDR2 reads SNTAGT. The CDR3 contains 13 residues. The CDR3 reads CASSVTTNTEAFF. The CDR3 nucleotides are TGTGCCAGCAGTGTTACGACGAACACTGAAGCTTTCTTT.

This chain connects TRBV28 to TRBJ1-1, with TRBD1 matching 9 bases. The V segment lost 5 bases and the J segment 9 bases; nucleotides outside the gene matches: 4. CDR1 is MDHEN, CDR2 SYDVKM, per germline. The CDR3 length is 12 residues. CDR3 sequence reads: CASSQDRGKAFF. The CDR3 bases are TGTGCCAGCAGTCAGGACAGGGGAAAAGCTTTCTTT.

V is TRBV5-1 and J is TRBJ2-7; 9 bases are a match to TRBD2. Germline values: CDR1 SGHRS, CDR2 YFSETQ. The CDR3 has 16 residues. The V segment lost 3 bases and the J segment 4 bases; nucleotides outside the gene matches: 11. CDR3 in amino acids: CASSSRGSGSWYEQYF. In nucleotides, the CDR3 is TGCGCCAGCAGCTCCCGAGGTAGCGGGAGTTGGTACGAGCAGTACTTC.

The chain has TRBV28 and TRBJ2-3; 7 bases are a match to TRBD1. The V and J ends lost 8 bases and 0 bases, in that order; junction bases with no gene match: 5. The CDR3 consists of 14 residues. Germline values: CDR1 MDHEN, CDR2 SYDVKM. In DNA form, the CDR3 reads TGTGCCAGCTGTGAGGACAGGAGCACAGATACGCAGTATTTT. Translating it yields CASCEDRSTDTQYF.

The chain employs TRBV7-9 and TRBJ2-3; D call uncertain. CDR3 size: 13 residues. Trimming cost V 6 bases and J 1 base, with 8 bases left between them. Germline V lookup: CDR1 SEHNR, CDR2 FQNEAQ (reference sequence). CDR3: CASRDGRTDTQYF. CDR3 nucleotide sequence: TGTGCCAGCAGAGACGGGCGCACAGATACGCAGTATTTT. The whole variable domain, filled in from reference TRBV7-9 and TRBJ2-3, reads DTGVSQNPRHKITKRGQNVTFRCDPISEHNRLYWYRQTLGQGPEFLTYFQNEAQLEKSRLLSDRFSAERPKGSFSTLEIQRTEQGDSAMYLCASRDGRTDTQYFGPGTRLTVL.

This clone was seen only once. The rearrangement joins TRBV2 to TRBJ1-4; D is undetermined. The V end lost 7 bases, the J end lost 0 bases, and 12 bases lay between the germline ends. Germline-derived CDR1 and CDR2 are SNHLY and FYNNEI. The CDR3 loop spans 15 amino acids. DNA for the CDR3: TGTGCCAGCAATAGCCCGGAATCAACTAATGAAAAACTGTTTTTT. Residues: CASNSPESTNEKLFF.

The chain employs TRBV4-1 and TRBJ2-7; the match to TRBD2 covers 7 bases. The CDR3 is 17 amino acids. V lost 0 bases to trimming and J lost 3 bases; unmatched junction nucleotides: 11. The germline V gene has CDR1 MGHRA and CDR2 YSYEKL. The CDR3 coding sequence is TGCGCCAGCAGCCAAGAAGGGGCTAGCGGCACCTACTACGAGCAGTACTTC. Its protein product is CASSQEGASGTYYEQYF.

This rearrangement joins TRBV12-5 to TRBJ2-7, with 11 bases aligning to TRBD2. V gave up 6 bases and J gave up 6 bases; unmatched junction bases: 13. Germline assignment: CDR1 LGHNT and CDR2 FRNRAP. This CDR3 has 16 amino acids. CDR3: CASGSRGLAAIAEQYF. The CDR3 nucleotides read TGTGCTAGTGGCTCCCGGGGACTAGCGGCGATCGCCGAGCAGTACTTC. Looking up the rest from reference TRBV12-5 and TRBJ2-7 gives the full variable domain: DARVTQTPRHKVTEMGQEVTMRCQPILGHNTVFWYRQTMMQGLELLAYFRNRAPLDDSGMPKDRFSAEMPDATLATLKIQPSEPRDSAVYFCASGSRGLAAIAEQYFGPGTRLTVT.

The chain links TRBV10-2 to TRBJ2-1; TRBD1 is a possible D gene (7 bases). The CDR3 has 16 residues. Germline V CDR1 and CDR2: WSHSY, SAAADI. V was trimmed by 2 bases and J by 9 bases, leaving 20 bases between them. The CDR3 DNA follows: TGCGCCAGCAGTGAGGGATACAGGGGAATCGGGGGTGAGCAGTTCTTC. Translated, it gives CASSEGYRGIGGEQFF.

The chain combines TRBV6-5 with TRBJ2-2; D remains ambiguous. Trimming shortened V by 4 bases and J by 11 bases, and 14 bases separated the two germline ends. Germline lookup yields CDR1 MNHEY and CDR2 SVGAGI. The CDR3 is 13 amino acids. The CDR3 here is CASSSLTLGELFF. Written as DNA, the CDR3 is TGTGCCAGCAGTTCCCTCACTTTAGGAGAGCTGTTTTTT.

V is TRBV4-1 and J is TRBJ2-3; 7 bases match TRBD1. After removal of 1 base from V and 0 bases from J, the junction contained 7 bases not matched to a gene. Germline assignment: CDR1 MGHRA and CDR2 YSYEKL. This CDR3 has 17 residues. CDR3 sequence (DNA): TGCGCCAGCAGCCAAGGACAGGGCAGGTCTAGCACAGATACGCAGTATTTT. It specifies CASSQGQGRSSTDTQYF.